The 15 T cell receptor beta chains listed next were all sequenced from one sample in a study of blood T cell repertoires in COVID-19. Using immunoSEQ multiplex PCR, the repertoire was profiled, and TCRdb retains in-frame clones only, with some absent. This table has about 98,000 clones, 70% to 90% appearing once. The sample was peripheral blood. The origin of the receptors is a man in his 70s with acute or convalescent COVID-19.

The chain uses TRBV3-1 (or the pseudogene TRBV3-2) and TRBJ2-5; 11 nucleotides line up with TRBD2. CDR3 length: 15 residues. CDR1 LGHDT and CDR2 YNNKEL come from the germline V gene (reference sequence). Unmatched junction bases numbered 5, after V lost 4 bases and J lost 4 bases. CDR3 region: CASSPYSGGGETQYF. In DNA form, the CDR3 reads TGTGCCAGCAGCCCTTATAGCGGGGGGGGAGAGACCCAGTACTTC.

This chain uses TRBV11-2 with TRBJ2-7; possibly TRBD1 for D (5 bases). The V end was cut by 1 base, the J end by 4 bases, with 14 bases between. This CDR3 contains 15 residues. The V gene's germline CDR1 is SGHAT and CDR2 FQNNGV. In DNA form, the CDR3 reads TGTGCCAGCAGCTTAGTCTCAGACCAGGGTTACGAGCAGTACTTC. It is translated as CASSLVSDQGYEQYF.

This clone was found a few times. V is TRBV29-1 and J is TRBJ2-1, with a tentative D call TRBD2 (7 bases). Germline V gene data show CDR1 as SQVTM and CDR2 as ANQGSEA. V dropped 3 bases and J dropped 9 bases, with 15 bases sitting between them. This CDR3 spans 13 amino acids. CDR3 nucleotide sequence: TGCAGCGTTGATAAGGCGGGGGCCGGTGAGCAGTTCTTC. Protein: CSVDKAGAGEQFF.

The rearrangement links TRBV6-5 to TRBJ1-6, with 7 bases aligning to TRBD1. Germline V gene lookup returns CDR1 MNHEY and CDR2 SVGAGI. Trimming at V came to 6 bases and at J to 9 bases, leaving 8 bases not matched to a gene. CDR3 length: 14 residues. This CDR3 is CASRGQAWGSPLHF. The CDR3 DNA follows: TGTGCCAGCAGAGGACAGGCTTGGGGTTCACCCCTCCACTTT.

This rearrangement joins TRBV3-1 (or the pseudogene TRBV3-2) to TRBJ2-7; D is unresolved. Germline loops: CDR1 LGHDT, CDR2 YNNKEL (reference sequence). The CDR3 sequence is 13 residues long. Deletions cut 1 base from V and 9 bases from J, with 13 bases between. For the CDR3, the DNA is TGTGCCAGCAGCCAAGCTCGGAGTGCGGTGCAGTACTTC. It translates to CASSQARSAVQYF.

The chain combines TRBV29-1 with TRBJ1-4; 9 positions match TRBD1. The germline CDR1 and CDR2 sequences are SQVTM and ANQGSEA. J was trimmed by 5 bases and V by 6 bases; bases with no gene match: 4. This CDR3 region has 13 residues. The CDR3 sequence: CSVTTGGNEKLFF. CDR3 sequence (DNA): TGCAGCGTCACGACAGGGGGGAATGAAAAACTGTTTTTT.

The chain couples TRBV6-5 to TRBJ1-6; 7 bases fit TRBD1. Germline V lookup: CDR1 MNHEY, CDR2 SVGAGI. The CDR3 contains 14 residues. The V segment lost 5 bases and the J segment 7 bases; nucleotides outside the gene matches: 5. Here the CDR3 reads CASSIQGNNSPLHF. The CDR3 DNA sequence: TGTGCCAGCAGTATACAGGGGAACAATTCACCCCTCCACTTT.

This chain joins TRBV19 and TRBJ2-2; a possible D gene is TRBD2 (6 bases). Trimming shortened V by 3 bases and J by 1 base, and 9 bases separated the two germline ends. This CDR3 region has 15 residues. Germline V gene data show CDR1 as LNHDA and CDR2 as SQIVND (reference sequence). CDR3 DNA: TGTGCCAGTAGTATTGGGACTCAGAACACCGGGGAGCTGTTTTTT. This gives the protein CASSIGTQNTGELFF.

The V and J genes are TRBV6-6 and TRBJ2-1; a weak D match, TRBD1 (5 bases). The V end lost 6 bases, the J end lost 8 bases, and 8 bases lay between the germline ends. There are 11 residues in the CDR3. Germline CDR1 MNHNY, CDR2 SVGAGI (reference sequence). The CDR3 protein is CASSQGYEQFF. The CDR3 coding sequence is TGTGCCAGCAGCCAGGGTTATGAGCAGTTCTTC.

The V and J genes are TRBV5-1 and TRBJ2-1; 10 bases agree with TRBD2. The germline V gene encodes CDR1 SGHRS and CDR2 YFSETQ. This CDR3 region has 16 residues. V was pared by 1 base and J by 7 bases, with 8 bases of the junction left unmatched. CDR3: CASSLFSGGALNEQFF. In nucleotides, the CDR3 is TGCGCCAGCAGCTTGTTCAGCGGGGGGGCCCTAAATGAGCAGTTCTTC.

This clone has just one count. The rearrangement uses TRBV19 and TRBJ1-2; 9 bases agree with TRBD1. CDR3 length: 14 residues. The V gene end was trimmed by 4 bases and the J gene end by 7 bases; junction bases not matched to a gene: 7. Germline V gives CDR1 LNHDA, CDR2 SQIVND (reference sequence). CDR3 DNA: TGTGCCAGTAGTAATCCTATACAGGGGGCTGGCTACACCTTC. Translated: CASSNPIQGAGYTF.

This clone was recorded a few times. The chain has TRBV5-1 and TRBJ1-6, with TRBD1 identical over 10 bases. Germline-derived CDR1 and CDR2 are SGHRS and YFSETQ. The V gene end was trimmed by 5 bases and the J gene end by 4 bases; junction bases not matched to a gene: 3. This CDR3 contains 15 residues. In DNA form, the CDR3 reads TGCGCCAGCAGTCTGGGACAGGGGTATAATTCACCCCTCCACTTT. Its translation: CASSLGQGYNSPLHF. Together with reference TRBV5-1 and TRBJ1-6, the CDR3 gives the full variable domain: KAGVTQTPRYLIKTRGQQVTLSCSPISGHRSVSWYQQTPGQGLQFLFEYFSETQRNKGNFPGRFSGRQFSNSRSEMNVSTLELGDSALYLCASSLGQGYNSPLHFGNGTRLTVT.

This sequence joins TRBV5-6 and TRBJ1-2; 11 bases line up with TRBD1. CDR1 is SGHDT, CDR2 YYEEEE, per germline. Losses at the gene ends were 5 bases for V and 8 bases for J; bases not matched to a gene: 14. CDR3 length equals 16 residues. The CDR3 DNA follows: TGTGCCAGCAGGGCCGGGGACAGGGGGTGGGCTGGAGGCTACACCTTC. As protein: CASRAGDRGWAGGYTF.

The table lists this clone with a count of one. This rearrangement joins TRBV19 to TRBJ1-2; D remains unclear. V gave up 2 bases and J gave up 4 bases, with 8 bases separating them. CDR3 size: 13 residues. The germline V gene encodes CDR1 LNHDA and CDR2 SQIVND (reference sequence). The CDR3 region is CASSIPYSYGYTF. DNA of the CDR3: TGTGCCAGTAGTATACCGTACAGCTATGGCTACACCTTC.

CDR3 DNA sequence: TGCGCCAGCAGCCAAGTGCTTGCCAGGGGACGCTATGGCTACACCTTC. Its protein is CASSQVLARGRYGYTF. The chain has TRBV4-1 and TRBJ1-2; a possible D gene is TRBD1 (6 bases). Germline-derived CDR1 and CDR2 are MGHRA and YSYEKL. The V gene lost 1 base and the J gene lost 4 bases, with 16 bases spanning the gap. The CDR3 runs 16 residues.